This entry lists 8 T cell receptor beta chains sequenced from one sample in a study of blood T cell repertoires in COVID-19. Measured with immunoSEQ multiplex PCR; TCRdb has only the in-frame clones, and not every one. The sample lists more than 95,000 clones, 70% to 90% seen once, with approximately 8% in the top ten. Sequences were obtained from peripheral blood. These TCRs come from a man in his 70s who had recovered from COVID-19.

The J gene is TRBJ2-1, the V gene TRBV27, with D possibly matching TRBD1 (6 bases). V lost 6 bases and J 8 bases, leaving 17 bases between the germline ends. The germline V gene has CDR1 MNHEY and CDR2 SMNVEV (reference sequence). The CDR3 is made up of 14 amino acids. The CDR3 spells CASSRKAGDHEQFF. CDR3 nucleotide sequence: TGTGCCAGCAGCCGAAAGGCAGGGGACCATGAGCAGTTCTTC.

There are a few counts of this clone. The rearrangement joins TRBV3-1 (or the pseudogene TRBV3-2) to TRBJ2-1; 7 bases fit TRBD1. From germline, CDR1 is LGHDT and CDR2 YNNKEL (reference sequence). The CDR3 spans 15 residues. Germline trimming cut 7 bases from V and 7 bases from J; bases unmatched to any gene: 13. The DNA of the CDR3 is TGTGCCAGCACCGCAAGACAGGGATTCGCTAATGAGCAGTTCTTC. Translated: CASTARQGFANEQFF.

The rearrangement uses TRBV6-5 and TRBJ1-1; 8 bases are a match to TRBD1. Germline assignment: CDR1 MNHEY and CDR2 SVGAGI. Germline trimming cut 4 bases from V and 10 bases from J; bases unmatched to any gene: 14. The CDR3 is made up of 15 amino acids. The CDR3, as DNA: TGTGCCAGCAGTTTGACAGGGGTAGGTACAGGCGGAGCTTTCTTT. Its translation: CASSLTGVGTGGAFF.

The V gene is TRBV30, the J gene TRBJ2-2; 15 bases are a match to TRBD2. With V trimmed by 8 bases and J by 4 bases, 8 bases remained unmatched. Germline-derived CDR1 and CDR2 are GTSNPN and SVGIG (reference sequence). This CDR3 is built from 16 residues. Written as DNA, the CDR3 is TGTGCCCTAACCGGGACTAGCGGGAGGTTCACCGGGGAGCTGTTTTTT. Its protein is CALTGTSGRFTGELFF. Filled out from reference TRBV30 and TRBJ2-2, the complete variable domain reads SQTIHQWPATLVQPVGSPLSLECTVEGTSNPNLYWYRQAAGRGLQLLFYSVGIGQISSEVPQNLSASRPQDRQFILSSKKLLLSDSGFYLCALTGTSGRFTGELFFGEGSRLTVL.

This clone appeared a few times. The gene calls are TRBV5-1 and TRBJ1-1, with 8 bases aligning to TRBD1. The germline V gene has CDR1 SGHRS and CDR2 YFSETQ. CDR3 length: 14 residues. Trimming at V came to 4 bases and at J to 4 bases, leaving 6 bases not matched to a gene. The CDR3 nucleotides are TGCGCCAGCAGCCTCAGGGGGCTGAGCACTGAAGCTTTCTTT. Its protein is CASSLRGLSTEAFF.

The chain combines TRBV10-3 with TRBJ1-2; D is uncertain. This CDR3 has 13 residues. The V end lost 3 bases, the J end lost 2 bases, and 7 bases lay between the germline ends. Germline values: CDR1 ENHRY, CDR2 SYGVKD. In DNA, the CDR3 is TGTGCCATCAGTGACAGCGCAAACTATGGCTACACCTTC. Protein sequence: CAISDSANYGYTF.

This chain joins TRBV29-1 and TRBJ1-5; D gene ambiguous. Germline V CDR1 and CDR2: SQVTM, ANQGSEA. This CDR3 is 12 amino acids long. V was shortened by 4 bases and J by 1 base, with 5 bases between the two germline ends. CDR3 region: CSVGGSNQPQHF. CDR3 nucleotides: TGCAGCGTTGGAGGGAGCAATCAGCCCCAGCATTTT.

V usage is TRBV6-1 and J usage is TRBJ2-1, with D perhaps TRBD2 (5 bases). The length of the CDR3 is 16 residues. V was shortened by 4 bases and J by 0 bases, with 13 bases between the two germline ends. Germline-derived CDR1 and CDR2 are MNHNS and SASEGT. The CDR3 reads CASSGFNRDSYNEQFF. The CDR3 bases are TGTGCCAGCAGTGGTTTCAACCGGGACTCCTACAATGAGCAGTTCTTC.